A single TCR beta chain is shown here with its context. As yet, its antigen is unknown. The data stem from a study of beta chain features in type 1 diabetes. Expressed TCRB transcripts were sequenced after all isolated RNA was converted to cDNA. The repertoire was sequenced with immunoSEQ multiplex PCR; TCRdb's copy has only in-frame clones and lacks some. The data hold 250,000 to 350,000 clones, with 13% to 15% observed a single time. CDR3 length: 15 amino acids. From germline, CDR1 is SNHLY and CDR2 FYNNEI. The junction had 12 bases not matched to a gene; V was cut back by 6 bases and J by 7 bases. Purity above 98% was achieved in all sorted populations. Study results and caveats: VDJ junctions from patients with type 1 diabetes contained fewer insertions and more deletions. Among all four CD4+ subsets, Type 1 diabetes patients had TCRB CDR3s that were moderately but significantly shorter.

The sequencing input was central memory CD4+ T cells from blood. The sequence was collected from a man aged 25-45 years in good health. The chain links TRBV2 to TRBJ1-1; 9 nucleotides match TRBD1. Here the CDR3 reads CASRETGGRIGEAFF. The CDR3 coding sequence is TGTGCCAGCAGAGAGACAGGGGGTCGAATTGGTGAAGCTTTCTTT.